The rows below give T cell receptor beta chains drawn from one sample of a study of blood T cell repertoires in COVID-19. The protocol was immunoSEQ multiplex PCR, while the TCRdb copy is restricted to in-frame clones and leaves out a portion. Of a few hundred thousand clones in the sample, 80% to 90% were seen once. The specimen sequenced was peripheral blood. The receptors shown here come from a middle-aged woman who had recovered from COVID-19. Both conserved end residues are part of each CDR3. A D gene is named only where the DNA matches it firmly. Expanded clones are given a class, and other clones once, few, many or no size at all.

V gene	clone size	D gene	J gene	CDR3 protein	CDR3 DNA
TRBV11-2	-	TRBD1	TRBJ2-1	CASSPDRDSYNEQFF	TGTGCCAGCAGCCCCGACAGGGACTCCTACAATGAGCAGTTCTTC
TRBV6-5	-	-	TRBJ1-2	CASSYSRGRGGYTF	TGTGCCAGCAGTTACTCTCGTGGGCGGGGAGGCTACACCTTC
TRBV27	-	-	TRBJ2-1	CASSLYKAVNEQFF	TGTGCCAGCAGTTTATATAAGGCGGTTAATGAGCAGTTCTTC
TRBV19	-	TRBD1	TRBJ1-1	CASSIGTVNTEAFF	TGTGCCAGTAGTATTGGGACAGTGAACACTGAAGCTTTCTTT
TRBV30	-	-	TRBJ1-4	CAWRRPGNEKLFF	TGTGCCTGGAGACGTCCAGGAAATGAAAAACTGTTTTTT
TRBV3-1/TRBV3-2	-	TRBD2	TRBJ2-7	CASSQGAGEGEQYF	TGTGCCAGCAGCCAAGGGGCGGGGGAAGGCGAGCAGTACTTC
TRBV5-1	-	TRBD2	TRBJ2-1	CASSLGASGGYNEQFF	TGCGCCAGCAGCTTGGGGGCTAGCGGGGGCTACAATGAGCAGTTCTTC
TRBV9	few	-	TRBJ2-2	CASSVGHDSTGELFF	TGTGCCAGCAGCGTAGGGCACGACAGTACCGGGGAGCTGTTTTTT
TRBV23-1	-	-	TRBJ2-5	CASSQSRHRAGETQYF	TGCGCCAGCAGTCAATCTCGCCACCGAGCGGGAGAGACCCAGTACTTC
TRBV10-3	once	TRBD1	TRBJ2-5	CAIRTGQGQETQYF	TGTGCCATCAGAACGGGACAGGGCCAAGAGACCCAGTACTTC
TRBV6-2/TRBV6-3	-	-	TRBJ2-3	CASSPGGATDTQYF	TGTGCCAGCAGTCCGGGCGGGGCAACAGATACGCAGTATTTT
TRBV5-1	-	-	TRBJ2-7	CASSSDSEAQYYEQYF	TGCGCCAGCAGCTCCGACAGCGAAGCGCAATACTACGAGCAGTACTTC
TRBV28	-	-	TRBJ1-2	CASSRYGYTF	TGTGCCAGCAGTCGGTATGGCTACACCTTC
TRBV5-1	-	-	TRBJ1-1	CASSKQEDTEAFF	TGCGCCAGCAGCAAGCAGGAGGACACTGAAGCTTTCTTT
TRBV5-6	-	-	TRBJ2-5	CASSLLGEGITQETQYF	TGTGCCAGCAGCTTGTTGGGAGAGGGAATCACGCAAGAGACCCAGTACTTC
TRBV3-1/TRBV3-2	many	TRBD1	TRBJ2-7	CASSSTPLDRGHEQYF	TGTGCCAGCAGCTCCACCCCCTTGGACAGGGGTCACGAGCAGTACTTC
TRBV27	-	TRBD2	TRBJ2-5	CASSLRLAAETQYF	TGTGCCAGCAGTCTGCGACTAGCGGCGGAGACCCAGTACTTC
TRBV5-1	-	-	TRBJ2-7	CATRGAYEQYF	TGCGCCACAAGAGGAGCATACGAGCAGTACTTC
TRBV29-1	-	TRBD1	TRBJ2-6	CSVVTGDSSGANVLTF	TGCAGCGTTGTTACAGGGGATTCCTCTGGGGCCAACGTCCTGACTTTC
TRBV6-5	-	TRBD1	TRBJ2-7	CASSYPRQGAFEQYF	TGTGCCAGCAGTTACCCCCGACAGGGGGCGTTTGAGCAGTACTTC
TRBV11-2	once	-	TRBJ1-2	CASSLVADDRGYGYTF	TGTGCCAGCAGCTTAGTGGCGGATGATAGGGGCTATGGCTACACCTTC
TRBV28	-	-	TRBJ2-7	CASSSGRWPGEQYF	TGTGCCAGCAGTTCTGGTAGGTGGCCGGGCGAGCAGTACTTC
TRBV7-9	-	-	TRBJ1-2	CASSLIGANYGYTF	TGTGCCAGCAGCTTGATAGGGGCGAACTATGGCTACACCTTC
TRBV29-1	-	-	TRBJ2-2	CSVVRGSGELFF	TGCAGCGTTGTTAGGGGTTCCGGGGAGCTGTTTTTT
TRBV6-2/TRBV6-3	once	TRBD1	TRBJ1-2	CASSYLRGQDYGYTF	TGTGCCAGCAGTTACCTGAGGGGACAGGACTATGGCTACACCTTC
TRBV4-3	-	-	TRBJ2-3	CASSPSGVDTQYF	TGCGCCAGCAGCCCTTCGGGGGTAGATACGCAGTATTTT
TRBV5-1	-	-	TRBJ1-2	CASSFQGNYGYTF	TGCGCCAGCAGCTTTCAGGGAAACTATGGCTACACCTTC
TRBV7-2	-	-	TRBJ2-7	CASSPDRIYEQYF	TGTGCCAGCAGCCCCGACAGAATCTACGAGCAGTACTTC
TRBV18	-	-	TRBJ2-3	CASGSAPTDTQYF	TGTGCCAGCGGTTCAGCGCCCACAGATACGCAGTATTTT
TRBV3-1/TRBV3-2	once	TRBD2	TRBJ2-1	CASSQVSPSGKYNEQFF	TGTGCCAGCAGCCAAGTCAGTCCTAGCGGGAAATACAATGAGCAGTTCTTC
TRBV7-2	-	TRBD1	TRBJ1-5	CASSYDRGYNQPQHF	TGTGCCAGCAGCTACGACAGGGGTTACAATCAGCCCCAGCATTTT
TRBV7-9	-	-	TRBJ1-4	CASSAVGGDNEKLFF	TGTGCCAGCAGCGCGGTCGGGGGGGATAATGAAAAACTGTTTTTT
TRBV28	few	TRBD1	TRBJ2-1	CASSFQTGGGYNEQFF	TGTGCCAGCAGTTTCCAGACAGGGGGAGGGTACAATGAGCAGTTCTTC
TRBV19	few	TRBD1	TRBJ1-5	CASSEQGGPNQPQHF	TGTGCCAGTAGTGAACAGGGGGGCCCCAATCAGCCCCAGCATTTT
TRBV3-1/TRBV3-2	-	TRBD2	TRBJ2-7	CASSQGRTSTSEQYF	TGTGCCAGCAGCCAAGGCCGGACTAGCACTAGCGAGCAGTACTTC
TRBV12-5	-	TRBD1	TRBJ1-4	CASGFSPGTDNEKLFF	TGTGCTAGTGGTTTTTCGCCGGGGACAGACAATGAAAAACTGTTTTTT
TRBV15	-	TRBD1	TRBJ2-1	CATSSGQGTTYNEQFF	TGTGCCACCAGCAGCGGACAGGGGACGACCTACAATGAGCAGTTCTTC
TRBV10-3	-	-	TRBJ1-5	CAIKAGINQPQHF	TGTGCCATCAAGGCAGGTATCAATCAGCCCCAGCATTTT
TRBV28	-	-	TRBJ1-6	CASSRAGRPLHF	TGTGCCAGCAGCCGGGCCGGGAGACCCCTCCACTTT
TRBV3-1/TRBV3-2	-	TRBD2	TRBJ2-1	CASSRTSGVYNEQFF	TGTGCCAGCAGCCGGACTAGCGGGGTCTACAATGAGCAGTTCTTC
TRBV19	-	TRBD2	TRBJ2-5	CASSSGGRTVETQYF	TGTGCCAGTAGTAGCGGGGGGCGCACTGTGGAGACCCAGTACTTC
TRBV20-1	-	-	TRBJ2-3	CSVEVSDTQYF	TGCAGTGTCGAGGTCTCAGATACGCAGTATTTT
TRBV3-1/TRBV3-2	-	-	TRBJ2-5	CASSLRGARETQYF	TGTGCCAGCAGCCTCCGGGGGGCACGGGAGACCCAGTACTTC
TRBV5-1	once	TRBD2	TRBJ2-7	CASSPSGGLSYEQYF	TGCGCCAGCAGCCCTAGCGGGGGCCTTTCCTACGAGCAGTACTTC
TRBV19	-	-	TRBJ2-3	CASSPGVFSTDTQYF	TGTGCCAGTAGCCCGGGGGTATTCTCCACAGATACGCAGTATTTT
TRBV2	once	TRBD1	TRBJ2-7	CASKRGFGRGQGQSYEQYF	TGTGCCAGCAAAAGAGGGTTCGGAAGGGGACAGGGTCAATCCTACGAGCAGTACTTC
TRBV6-5	-	-	TRBJ1-4	CASVSPVDRRLFF	TGTGCCAGCGTGTCACCAGTCGACAGACGACTGTTTTTT
TRBV11-1	-	TRBD1	TRBJ1-4	CASTNRDRGNEKLFF	TGTGCCAGCACCAATCGGGACAGAGGAAATGAAAAACTGTTTTTT
TRBV10-3	-	TRBD2	TRBJ2-5	CAISGTSGRETQYF	TGTGCCATCAGTGGGACTAGCGGACGGGAGACCCAGTACTTC
TRBV27	-	-	TRBJ2-7	CASSANIQGYEQYF	TGTGCCAGCAGTGCTAACATACAGGGTTACGAGCAGTACTTC
TRBV20-1	-	TRBD2	TRBJ2-5	CSASWTSKETQYF	TGCAGTGCTAGTTGGACTAGTAAGGAGACCCAGTACTTC
TRBV2	-	-	TRBJ1-1	CASRSFRSTEAFF	TGTGCCAGCAGATCCTTTCGTAGCACTGAAGCTTTCTTT
TRBV12-3/TRBV12-4	-	-	TRBJ2-3	CASSFLDRDTQYF	TGTGCCAGCAGTTTTTTAGACAGAGATACGCAGTATTTT
TRBV7-2	-	-	TRBJ1-5	CASSLAPGLNQPQHF	TGTGCCAGCAGCTTAGCCCCCGGACTCAATCAGCCCCAGCATTTT
TRBV6-5	once	TRBD2	TRBJ2-1	CASSYSGGAFDEQFF	TGTGCCAGCAGTTACAGCGGGGGGGCTTTTGATGAGCAGTTCTTC
TRBV28	-	-	TRBJ1-2	CASTGNDYGYTF	TGTGCCAGCACCGGGAACGACTATGGCTACACCTTC
TRBV11-3	many	TRBD1	TRBJ2-7	CASSRGQGQFNEQYF	TGTGCCAGCAGCAGAGGACAGGGTCAATTCAACGAGCAGTACTTC